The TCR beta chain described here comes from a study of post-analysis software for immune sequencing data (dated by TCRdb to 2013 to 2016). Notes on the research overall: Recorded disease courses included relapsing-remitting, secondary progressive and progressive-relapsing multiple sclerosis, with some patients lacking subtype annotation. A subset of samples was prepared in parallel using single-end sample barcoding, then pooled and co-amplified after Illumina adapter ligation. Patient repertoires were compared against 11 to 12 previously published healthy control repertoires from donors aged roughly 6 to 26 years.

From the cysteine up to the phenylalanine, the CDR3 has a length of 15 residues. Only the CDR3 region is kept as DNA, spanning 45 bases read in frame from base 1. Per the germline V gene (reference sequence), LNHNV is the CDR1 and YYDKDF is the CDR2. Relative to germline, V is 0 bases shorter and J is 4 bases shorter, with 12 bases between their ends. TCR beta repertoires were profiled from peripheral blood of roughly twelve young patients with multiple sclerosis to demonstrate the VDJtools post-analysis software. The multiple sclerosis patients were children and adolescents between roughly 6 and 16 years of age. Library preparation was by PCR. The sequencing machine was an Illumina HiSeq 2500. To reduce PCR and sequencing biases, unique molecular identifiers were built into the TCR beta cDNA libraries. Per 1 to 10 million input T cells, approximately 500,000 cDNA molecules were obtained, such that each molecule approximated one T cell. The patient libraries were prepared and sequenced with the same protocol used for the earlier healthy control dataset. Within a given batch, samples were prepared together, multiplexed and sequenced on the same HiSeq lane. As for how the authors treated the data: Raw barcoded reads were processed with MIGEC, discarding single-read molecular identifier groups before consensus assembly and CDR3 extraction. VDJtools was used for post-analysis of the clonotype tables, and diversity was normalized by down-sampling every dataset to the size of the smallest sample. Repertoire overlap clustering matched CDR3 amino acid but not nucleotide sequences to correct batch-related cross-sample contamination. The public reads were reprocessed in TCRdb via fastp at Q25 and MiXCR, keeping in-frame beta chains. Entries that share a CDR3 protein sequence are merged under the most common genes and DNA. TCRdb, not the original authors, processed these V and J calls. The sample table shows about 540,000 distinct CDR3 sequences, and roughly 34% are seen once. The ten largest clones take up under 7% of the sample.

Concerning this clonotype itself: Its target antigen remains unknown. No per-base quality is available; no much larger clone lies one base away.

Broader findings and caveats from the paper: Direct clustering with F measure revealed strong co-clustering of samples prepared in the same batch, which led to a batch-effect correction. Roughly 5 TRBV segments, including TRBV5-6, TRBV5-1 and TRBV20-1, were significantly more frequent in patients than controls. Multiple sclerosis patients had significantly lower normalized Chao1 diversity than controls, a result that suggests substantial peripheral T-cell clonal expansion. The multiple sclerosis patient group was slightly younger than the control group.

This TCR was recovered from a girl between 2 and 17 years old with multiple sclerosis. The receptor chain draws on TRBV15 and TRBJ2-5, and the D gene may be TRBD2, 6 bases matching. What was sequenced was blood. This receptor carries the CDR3 CATSRDRGTAETQYF. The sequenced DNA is TGTGCCACCAGCAGAGATCGGGGGACGGCAGAGACCCAGTACTTC.